This T cell receptor beta chain emerged from a study of blood T cell repertoires in COVID-19. Data came from immunoSEQ multiplex PCR; TCRdb stores just in-frame clones and leaves some out. The sample lists 150,000 or so clones, over 80% seen once, with around 13% in the top ten. CDR1 KGHSH and CDR2 LQKENI come from the germline V gene. The CDR3 extends over 13 amino acids. After removal of 8 bases from V and 4 bases from J, the junction contained 5 bases not matched to a gene. This clonotype was obtained from a woman aged 55-70 years who had recovered from COVID-19. The genes are TRBV18 and TRBJ1-2; TRBD1 aligns across 9 bases. Sequenced input: PBMCs or T cells enriched from blood (not recorded which). CDR3 nucleotide sequence: TGTGCCAGCACGCAGGACAGGGGCTATGGCTACACCTTC. This gives the protein CASTQDRGYGYTF.